What follows is one T cell receptor beta chain and its context. What it recognizes is unknown. Trimming took 4 bases from V and 4 from J, leaving 12 bases between them. Germline V gene lookup returns CDR1 KGHDR and CDR2 SFDVKD. The CDR3 extends over 14 amino acids. The sample belongs to a study of T cell responses to AZD1222 COVID-19 vaccine. Study outcomes and limitations: Spike-specific TCR breadth and depth grew following two AZD1222 doses.

Assay: immunoSEQ multiplex PCR; the TCRdb copy retains only in-frame clones and omits some. Of about 120,000 clones in the sample, 80% to 90% were seen once. The clonotype comes from an adult in good health. The chain has TRBV24-1 and TRBJ2-5; a possible D gene is TRBD2 (5 bases). The specimen was peripheral blood, collected on day 0 of AZD1222 vaccination. In DNA, the CDR3 is TGTGCCACCAGTGACACGAGGCGGGCAGAGACCCAGTACTTC. Protein: CATSDTRRAETQYF.